This T cell receptor beta chain was observed in a study of T cells after yellow fever vaccination. About the study: SMART-Seq v4 Ultra Low Input handled preparation of low-cell-number fractions.

J was trimmed by 6 bases and V by 5 bases; bases with no gene match: 5. CDR1 SEHNR and CDR2 FQNEAQ come from the germline V gene (reference sequence). CDR3 size: 13 residues. TCRdb re-called the 5' RACE reads through MiXCR, storing one row per CDR3 protein. Here the sample spans around 140,000 distinct CDR3 sequences, under 8% being singletons. The sequence came from a young man who received the YFV17D yellow fever vaccine. The rearrangement links TRBV7-9 to TRBJ2-7, with 9 positions matching TRBD1. The source was CD4+ T cells sorted from PBMCs, collected 10 days after the yellow fever booster vaccination. In DNA form, the CDR3 reads TGTGCCAGCAGCGTAGGGACAGGGTTCGAGCAGTACTTC. The encoded protein is CASSVGTGFEQYF.